This entry lists 25 T cell receptor beta chains sequenced from one sample in a study of T-cell memory formation after mild COVID-19. TCRdb redid the calling of the 5' RACE reads with MiXCR, one entry per CDR3 protein. Altogether roughly 400,000 distinct CDR3 sequences are present, 16% being singletons, with the ten largest covering under 25%. The sample consisted of PBMCs or a T cell subset sorted from them (not recorded which). Receptors were obtained from a man aged 18 to 30 who had mild COVID-19 (a few samples of this study predate the infection). Cell type and time point are not known.

A few counts support this clonotype. The chain links TRBV29-1 to TRBJ1-5, with 7 bases that match TRBD1. V was clipped by 4 bases and J by 2 bases; unmatched bases: 5. CDR3 length equals 14 residues. The V gene's germline CDR1 is SQVTM and CDR2 ANQGSEA. CDR3 amino acids: CSVASGQGNQPQHF. CDR3 nucleotide sequence: TGCAGCGTTGCGTCCGGACAGGGCAATCAGCCCCAGCATTTT.

The chain links TRBV24-1 to TRBJ2-3, with 10 bases that match TRBD1. Germline V gene data show CDR1 as KGHDR and CDR2 as SFDVKD. V was clipped by 4 bases and J by 6 bases; unmatched bases: 12. This CDR3 has 17 amino acids. The CDR3 loop reads CATSDPGTGVLSDTQYF. CDR3 sequence (DNA): TGTGCCACCAGTGACCCCGGGACAGGGGTGTTATCGGATACGCAGTATTTT.

This clonotype was found a few times. V usage is TRBV4-1 and J usage is TRBJ1-2; weak D call: TRBD1 (6 bases). Trimming cost V 0 bases and J 5 bases, with 10 bases left between them. Germline CDR1 MGHRA, CDR2 YSYEKL. The CDR3 has 14 residues. The CDR3 DNA reads TGCGCCAGCAGCCAAGATCGGACAGCTTATGGCTACACCTTC. Protein: CASSQDRTAYGYTF.

V gene TRBV10-3 combines with J gene TRBJ2-2; a weak D match, TRBD2 (5 bases). This CDR3 has 13 residues. Trimming removed 0 bases at V and 6 bases at J, with 5 bases between. CDR1 and CDR2 (germline): ENHRY, SYGVKD. CDR3 in DNA: TGTGCCATCAGTGAGTCGGAGGCCGGGGAGCTGTTTTTT. It codes for CAISESEAGELFF.

This chain connects TRBV28 to TRBJ2-7; the D call may be TRBD1 or TRBD2 (6 bases each). Germline CDR1 reads MDHEN; CDR2 reads SYDVKM. This CDR3 is 16 amino acids long. The V end was cut by 5 bases, the J end by 3 bases, with 20 bases between. In DNA, the CDR3 is TGTGCCAGCAGTCCCATTCTGGGGGGCTCCAACTACGAGCAGTACGTC. This codes for CASSPILGGSNYEQYV.

This clonotype was observed at least ten times. V usage is TRBV12-3 or TRBV12-4 and J usage is TRBJ1-1; D may be TRBD1 (5 bases). The CDR3 is made up of 14 amino acids. Between the trimmed V and J ends, which lost 6 bases and 3 bases, there was a span of 14 bases. The CDR3 loop is CASSPGGDYTEAFF. As DNA, the CDR3 is TGTGCCAGCAGCCCTGGGGGGGACTACACTGAAGCTTTCTTT.

The chain links TRBV20-1 to TRBJ2-3; D call uncertain. Germline V gives CDR1 DFQATT, CDR2 SNEGSKA (reference sequence). The CDR3 has 14 amino acids. V was shortened by 0 bases and J by 0 bases, with 7 bases between the two germline ends. This chain's CDR3 is CSARDARSTDTQYF. CDR3 in DNA: TGCAGTGCTAGAGATGCCCGGAGCACAGATACGCAGTATTTT.

The J gene is TRBJ2-7, the V gene TRBV7-9; D is unresolved. Germline CDR1 and CDR2: SEHNR and FQNEAQ (reference sequence). Trimming left V 5 bases short and J 3 bases short, with 8 bases between. CDR3 length: 12 residues. The CDR3 is CASSPRRYEQYV. The DNA for the CDR3 is TGTGCCAGCAGCCCACGGCGCTACGAGCAGTACGTC.

V usage is TRBV7-9 and J usage is TRBJ1-1; D might be TRBD1 (5 bases). The V end was cut by 2 bases, the J end by 3 bases, with 10 bases between. The CDR3 is 14 amino acids. CDR1 and CDR2 (germline): SEHNR, FQNEAQ (reference sequence). CDR3 sequence reads: CASSLSQVYTEAFF. The CDR3 DNA reads TGTGCCAGCAGCTTATCACAGGTCTACACTGAAGCTTTCTTT.

This clonotype has ten or more counts. The chain combines TRBV6-6 with TRBJ2-5, with 12 nucleotides matching TRBD1. Germline trimming cut 4 bases from V and 1 base from J; bases unmatched to any gene: 1. Germline assignment: CDR1 MNHNY and CDR2 SVGAGI (reference sequence). The CDR3 length is 15 residues. Written as DNA, the CDR3 is TGTGCCAGCAGTTGGGGACAGGGGGCCCAAGAGACCCAGTACTTC. It yields the protein CASSWGQGAQETQYF.

This clonotype was detected many times. The chain uses TRBV24-1 and TRBJ1-1; no definite D call. This CDR3 has 13 amino acids. Germline V CDR1 and CDR2: KGHDR, SFDVKD. Trimming pared 4 bases from V and 0 bases from J, leaving 5 bases between. The CDR3 reads CATSEQMNTEAFF. The CDR3, as DNA: TGTGCCACCAGTGAACAGATGAACACTGAAGCTTTCTTT.

V is TRBV7-9 and J is TRBJ2-1; 10 bases agree with TRBD2. Germline CDR1 reads SEHNR; CDR2 reads FQNEAQ (reference sequence). CDR3 length equals 16 residues. V was clipped by 5 bases and J by 9 bases; unmatched bases: 13. The CDR3 DNA sequence: TGTGCCAGCAGCCCAAGGGGGGAGCGGGGGGGAGGTGAGCAGTTCTTC. This encodes CASSPRGERGGGEQFF.

The chain joins TRBV10-3 to TRBJ2-7, with 9 bases aligning to TRBD1. The V segment lost 7 bases and the J segment 3 bases; nucleotides outside the gene matches: 13. Germline V gives CDR1 ENHRY, CDR2 SYGVKD. There are 16 residues in the CDR3. CDR3 nucleotide sequence: TGTGCCATCAATCCCCCACACACAGGGGGCCTCTACGAGCAGTACGTC. Protein product: CAINPPHTGGLYEQYV.

This clonotype was counted a few times. This chain joins TRBV12-3 or TRBV12-4 and TRBJ2-1; possibly TRBD1 for D (5 bases). V shed 6 bases and J shed 0 bases, with 21 bases lying between them. The CDR3 has 18 residues. The CDR3 DNA reads as TGTGCCAGCAGAACCGACCCGACAGTTTCGAGCTCCTACAATGAGCAGTTCTTC. Protein product: CASRTDPTVSSSYNEQFF.

This clonotype was detected a few times. The chain has TRBV5-1 and TRBJ2-1, with D possibly being TRBD1 (5 bases). Trimming removed 4 bases from V and 3 bases from J, with 14 bases in between. The CDR3 covers 15 residues. CDR1 SGHRS and CDR2 YFSETQ come from the germline V gene. The chain's CDR3 is CASSMQGLDYNEQFF. The CDR3 DNA follows: TGCGCCAGCAGCATGCAGGGCTTAGACTACAATGAGCAGTTCTTC.

The chain carries TRBV21-1 and TRBJ1-1; no check of the table's D call, TRBD1, against the DNA was made. TRBV21-1 is a documented pseudogene. This CDR3 is built from 14 residues. The CDR3 DNA follows: TGTGCCAGCAGCAAAGTCGGCGCCCGCACTGAAGCTTTCTTT. Its translation: CASSKVGARTEAFF.

This sequence joins TRBV18 and TRBJ1-3; D gene unclear. V lost 0 bases and J 2 bases, leaving 2 bases between the germline ends. Per germline, CDR1 KGHSH and CDR2 LQKENI. The CDR3 has 13 residues. The CDR3 bases are TGTGCCAGCTCACCACCCCCTGGAAACACCATATATTTT. The encoded protein is CASSPPPGNTIYF.

This clonotype has more than one count but fewer than ten. The rearrangement joins TRBV4-1 to TRBJ2-7; 7 bases fit TRBD2. Unmatched junction bases numbered 11, after V lost 3 bases and J lost 3 bases. From germline, CDR1 is MGHRA and CDR2 YSYEKL. The CDR3 loop spans 16 amino acids. The DNA for the CDR3 is TGCGCCAGCAGCCAGGCCGGGACGGCGGGGGACTACGAGCAGTACTTC. Its translation: CASSQAGTAGDYEQYF.

The chain carries TRBV19 and TRBJ1-5; D remains ambiguous. This CDR3 is built from 15 residues. From germline, CDR1 is LNHDA and CDR2 SQIVND (reference sequence). The ends were cut back, 3 bases at V and 0 bases at J, with 9 bases in the middle. CDR3 amino acids: CASSITGYSNQPQHF. CDR3 bases: TGTGCCAGTAGTATTACGGGATATAGCAATCAGCCCCAGCATTTT.

V and J are TRBV25-1 and TRBJ2-5; D not resolved. Deletions cut 3 bases from V and 4 bases from J, with 12 bases between. Germline V gene data show CDR1 as MGHDK and CDR2 as SYGVNS. This CDR3 contains 14 residues. The CDR3 reads CASSDFPLGETQYF. For the CDR3, the DNA is TGTGCCAGCAGTGATTTTCCCCTGGGAGAGACCCAGTACTTC.

This clonotype was picked up a small number of times. This chain connects TRBV20-1 to TRBJ1-1, with D unclear. Germline V gene lookup returns CDR1 DFQATT and CDR2 SNEGSKA (reference sequence). Trimming pared 0 bases from V and 2 bases from J, leaving 13 bases between. CDR3 length: 15 residues. In nucleotides, the CDR3 is TGCAGTGCTAGAGATCTCGGAAAGGGAAACACTGAAGCTTTCTTT. Its protein product is CSARDLGKGNTEAFF.

The chain carries TRBV7-2 and TRBJ2-5; 7 bases align to TRBD2. Trimming removed 2 bases from V and 7 bases from J; junction bases left unmatched: 13. CDR1 SGHTA and CDR2 FQGNSA come from the germline V gene. CDR3 length: 16 residues. The CDR3 reads CASSLSYAGDGGTQYF. The CDR3 DNA reads TGTGCCAGCAGCTTAAGTTACGCGGGGGACGGTGGGACCCAGTACTTC.

This clonotype has at least ten counts. V is TRBV10-3 and J is TRBJ2-7; D perhaps matches TRBD2 (7 bases). Trimming removed 3 bases from V and 4 bases from J, with 13 bases in between. The CDR3 extends over 14 amino acids. Germline V CDR1 and CDR2: ENHRY, SYGVKD. CDR3 amino acids: CAISDRGAGYEQYF. The DNA of the CDR3 is TGTGCCATCAGTGACCGGGGGGCCGGGTACGAGCAGTACTTC.

The genes are TRBV4-3 and TRBJ2-6; D not certain. The length of the CDR3 is 15 residues. CDR1 and CDR2 (germline): LGHNA, YSLEER. Deletions cut 0 bases from V and 4 bases from J, with 7 bases between. The CDR3 loop reads CASSQDGYGANVLTF. The DNA for the CDR3 is TGCGCCAGCAGCCAAGACGGGTACGGGGCCAACGTCCTGACTTTC.

This clonotype was seen a few times. The V call is TRBV12-3 or TRBV12-4, the J call TRBJ2-5; D is unclear. V was cut by 7 bases and J by 4 bases, with 10 bases left in between. The CDR3 is 12 amino acids. The CDR3: CASTPNGETQYF. In DNA form, the CDR3 reads TGTGCCAGCACCCCTAATGGAGAGACCCAGTACTTC.